This T cell receptor (beta chain) was sequenced during a study of CD8+ T cells in alopecia areata. General observations from the study: Clonality in lesional scalp, especially alopecia totalis/universalis, exceeded that of normal scalp.

The germline gives CDR1 SGDLS, CDR2 YYNGEE. The V and J ends lost 0 bases and 0 bases respectively, with 8 bases between them. This CDR3 spans 15 amino acids. Isolated RNA was reverse transcribed into cDNA used as the sequencing template. Profiled with immunoSEQ multiplex PCR; TCRdb holds only in-frame clones, not every one. The sample has a few hundred thousand clones, roughly two thirds seen once. Concerning this clone itself: Its antigen is unidentified.

The input for sequencing was CD4+ T cells sorted from blood, taken at week 0. This chain connects TRBV9 to TRBJ2-3; a possible D gene is TRBD1 (5 bases). This sequence originates from a human donor with alopecia areata. CDR3 loop: CASSVGPGSTDTQYF. CDR3 nucleotide sequence: TGTGCCAGCAGCGTAGGCCCAGGGAGCACAGATACGCAGTATTTT.